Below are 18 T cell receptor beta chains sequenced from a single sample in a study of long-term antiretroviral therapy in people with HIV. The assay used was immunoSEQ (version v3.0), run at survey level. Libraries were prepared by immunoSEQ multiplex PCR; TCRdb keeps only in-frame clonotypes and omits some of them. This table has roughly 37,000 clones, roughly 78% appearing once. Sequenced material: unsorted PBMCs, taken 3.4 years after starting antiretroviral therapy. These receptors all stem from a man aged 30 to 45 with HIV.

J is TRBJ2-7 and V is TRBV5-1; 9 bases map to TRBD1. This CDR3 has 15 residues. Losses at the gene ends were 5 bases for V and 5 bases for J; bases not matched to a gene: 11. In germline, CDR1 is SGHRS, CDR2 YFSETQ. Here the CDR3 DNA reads TGCGCCAGCAGTTACCCGAAACAGGGGGCTGACGAGCAGTACTTC. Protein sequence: CASSYPKQGADEQYF.

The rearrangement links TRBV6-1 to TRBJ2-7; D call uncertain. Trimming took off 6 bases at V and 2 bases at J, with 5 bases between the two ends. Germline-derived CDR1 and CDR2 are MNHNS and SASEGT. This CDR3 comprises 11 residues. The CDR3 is CASRNAYEQYF. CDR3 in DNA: TGTGCCAGCAGGAATGCCTACGAGCAGTACTTC.

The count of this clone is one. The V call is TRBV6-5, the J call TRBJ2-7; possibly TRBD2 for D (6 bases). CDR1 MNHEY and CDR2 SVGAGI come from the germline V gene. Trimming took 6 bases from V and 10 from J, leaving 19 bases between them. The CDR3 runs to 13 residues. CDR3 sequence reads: CASRESDGAGQYF. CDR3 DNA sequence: TGTGCCAGCAGAGAATCCGATGGAGCGGGCCAGTACTTC.

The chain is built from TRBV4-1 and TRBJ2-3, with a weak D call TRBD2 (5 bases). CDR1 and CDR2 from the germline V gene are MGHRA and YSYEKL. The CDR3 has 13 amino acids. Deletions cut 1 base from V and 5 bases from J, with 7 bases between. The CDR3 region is CASSQVRGDTQYF. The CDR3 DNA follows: TGCGCCAGCAGCCAAGTTCGGGGAGATACGCAGTATTTT.

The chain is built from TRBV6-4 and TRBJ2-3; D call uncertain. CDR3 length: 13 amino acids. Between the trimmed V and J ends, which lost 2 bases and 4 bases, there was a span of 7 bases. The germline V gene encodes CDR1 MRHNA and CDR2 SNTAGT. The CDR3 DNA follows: TGTGCCAGCAGTGACGCCGGACCAGATACGCAGTATTTT. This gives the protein CASSDAGPDTQYF.

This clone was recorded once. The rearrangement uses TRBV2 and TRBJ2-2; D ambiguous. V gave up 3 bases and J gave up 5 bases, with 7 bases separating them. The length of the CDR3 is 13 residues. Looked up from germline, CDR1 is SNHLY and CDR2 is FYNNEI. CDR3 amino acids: CASSEEFTGELFF. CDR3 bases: TGTGCCAGCAGTGAGGAGTTTACCGGGGAGCTGTTTTTT.

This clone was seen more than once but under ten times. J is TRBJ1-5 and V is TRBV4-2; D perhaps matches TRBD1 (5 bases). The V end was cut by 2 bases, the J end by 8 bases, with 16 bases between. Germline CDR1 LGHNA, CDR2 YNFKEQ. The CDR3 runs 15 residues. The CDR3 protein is CASSQRTGDGEPQHF. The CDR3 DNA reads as TGTGCCAGCAGCCAACGAACAGGCGATGGAGAGCCCCAGCATTTT.

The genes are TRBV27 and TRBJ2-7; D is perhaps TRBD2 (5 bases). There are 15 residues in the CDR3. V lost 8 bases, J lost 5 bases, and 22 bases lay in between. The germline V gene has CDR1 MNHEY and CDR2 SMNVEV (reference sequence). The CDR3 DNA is TGTGCCAGCCCCCAGACCCTGAGGGTATGGGACGAGCAGTACTTC. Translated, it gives CASPQTLRVWDEQYF.

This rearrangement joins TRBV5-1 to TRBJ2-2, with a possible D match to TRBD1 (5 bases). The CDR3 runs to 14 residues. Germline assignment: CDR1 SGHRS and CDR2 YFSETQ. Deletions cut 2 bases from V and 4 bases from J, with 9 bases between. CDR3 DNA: TGCGCCAGCAGCTTAGGCAGGGCCACCGGGGAGCTGTTTTTT. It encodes CASSLGRATGELFF.

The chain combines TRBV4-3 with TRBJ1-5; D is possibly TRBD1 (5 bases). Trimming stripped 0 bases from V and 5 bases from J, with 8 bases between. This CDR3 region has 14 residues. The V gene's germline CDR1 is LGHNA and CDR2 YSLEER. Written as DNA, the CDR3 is TGCGCCAGCAGCCAAGATCGGGGGTATCAGCCCCAGCATTTT. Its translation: CASSQDRGYQPQHF.

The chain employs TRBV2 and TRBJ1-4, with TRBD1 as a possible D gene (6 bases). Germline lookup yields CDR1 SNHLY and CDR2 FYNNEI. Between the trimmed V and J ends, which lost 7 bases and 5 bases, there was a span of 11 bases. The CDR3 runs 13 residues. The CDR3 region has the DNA TGTGCCAGCATCAGACAGGCCAATGAAAAACTGTTTTTT. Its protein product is CASIRQANEKLFF.

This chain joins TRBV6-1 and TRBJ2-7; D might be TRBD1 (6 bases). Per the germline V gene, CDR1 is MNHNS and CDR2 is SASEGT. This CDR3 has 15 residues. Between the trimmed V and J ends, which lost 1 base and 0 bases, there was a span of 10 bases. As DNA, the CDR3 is TGTGCCAGCAGTGAAGAGGACAGAAGCTCCTACGAGCAGTACTTC. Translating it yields CASSEEDRSSYEQYF.

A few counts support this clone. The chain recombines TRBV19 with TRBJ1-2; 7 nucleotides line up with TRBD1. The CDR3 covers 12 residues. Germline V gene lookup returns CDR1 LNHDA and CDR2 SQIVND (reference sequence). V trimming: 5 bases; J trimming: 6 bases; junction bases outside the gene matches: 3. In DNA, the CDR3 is TGTGCCAGTAGTGGGACAGCGGATGGCTACACCTTC. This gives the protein CASSGTADGYTF.

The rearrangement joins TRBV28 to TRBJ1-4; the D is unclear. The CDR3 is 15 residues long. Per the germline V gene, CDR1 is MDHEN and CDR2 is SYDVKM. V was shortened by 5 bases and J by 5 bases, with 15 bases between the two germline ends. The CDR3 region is CASSQSGMGNEKLFF. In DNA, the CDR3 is TGTGCCAGCAGTCAGTCGGGGATGGGGAATGAAAAACTGTTTTTT.

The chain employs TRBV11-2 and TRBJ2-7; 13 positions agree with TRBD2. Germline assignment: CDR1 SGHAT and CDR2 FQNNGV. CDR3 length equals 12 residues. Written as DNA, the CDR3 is TGTGCCAGCAGCTGGACTAGCGGGAGACTGTATGTC. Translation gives CASSWTSGRLYV.

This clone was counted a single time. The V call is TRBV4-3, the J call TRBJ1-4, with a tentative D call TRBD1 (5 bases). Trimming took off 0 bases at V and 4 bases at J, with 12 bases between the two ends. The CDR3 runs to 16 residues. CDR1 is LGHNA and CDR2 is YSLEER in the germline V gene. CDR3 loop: CASSQDRQSINEKLFF. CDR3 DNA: TGCGCCAGCAGCCAAGATAGACAGTCAATTAATGAAAAACTGTTTTTT.

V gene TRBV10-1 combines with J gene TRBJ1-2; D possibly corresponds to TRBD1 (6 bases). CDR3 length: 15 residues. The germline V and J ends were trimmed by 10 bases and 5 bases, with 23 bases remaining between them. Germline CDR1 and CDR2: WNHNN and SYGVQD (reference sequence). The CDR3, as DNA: TGCGCCACCCAGACAGGCCCACAACTCGGGTATGGCTACACCTTC. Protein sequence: CATQTGPQLGYGYTF.

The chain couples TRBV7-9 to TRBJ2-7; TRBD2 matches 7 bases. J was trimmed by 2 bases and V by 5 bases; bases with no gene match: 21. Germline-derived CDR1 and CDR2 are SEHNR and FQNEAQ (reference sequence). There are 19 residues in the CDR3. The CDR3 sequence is CASSPPQQAGALYAYEQYF. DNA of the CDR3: TGTGCCAGCAGCCCACCTCAACAGGCGGGAGCGCTATACGCCTACGAGCAGTACTTC.